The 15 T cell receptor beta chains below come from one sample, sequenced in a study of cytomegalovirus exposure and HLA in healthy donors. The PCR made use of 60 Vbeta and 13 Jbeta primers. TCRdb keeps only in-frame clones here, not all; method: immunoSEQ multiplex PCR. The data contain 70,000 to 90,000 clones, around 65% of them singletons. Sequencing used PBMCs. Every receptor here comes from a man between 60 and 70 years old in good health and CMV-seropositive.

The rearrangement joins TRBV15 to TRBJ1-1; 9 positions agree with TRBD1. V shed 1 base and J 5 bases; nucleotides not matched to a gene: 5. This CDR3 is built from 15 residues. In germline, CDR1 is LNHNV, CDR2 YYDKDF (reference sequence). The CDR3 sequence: CATSRGGTGLTEAFF. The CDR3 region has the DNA TGTGCCACCAGCAGAGGCGGGACAGGGTTGACTGAAGCTTTCTTT.

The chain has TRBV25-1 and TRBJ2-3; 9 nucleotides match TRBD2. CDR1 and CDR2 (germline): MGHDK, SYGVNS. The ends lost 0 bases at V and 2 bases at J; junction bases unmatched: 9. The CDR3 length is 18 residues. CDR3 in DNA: TGTGCCAGCAGTGAATACTCGACTAGCGGATATTTCACAGATACGCAGTATTTT. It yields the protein CASSEYSTSGYFTDTQYF.

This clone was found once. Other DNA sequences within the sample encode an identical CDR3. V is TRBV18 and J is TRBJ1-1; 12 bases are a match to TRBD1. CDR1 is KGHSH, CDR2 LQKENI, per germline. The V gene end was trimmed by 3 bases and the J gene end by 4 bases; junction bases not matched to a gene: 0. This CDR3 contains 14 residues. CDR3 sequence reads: CASSPGQGATEAFF. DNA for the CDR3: TGTGCCAGCTCACCGGGACAGGGGGCCACTGAAGCTTTCTTT. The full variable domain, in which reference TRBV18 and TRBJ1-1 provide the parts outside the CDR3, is NAGVMQNPRHLVRRRGQEARLRCSPMKGHSHVYWYRQLPEEGLKFMVYLQKENIIDESGMPKERFSAEFPKEGPSILRIQQVVRGDSAAYFCASSPGQGATEAFFGQGTRLTVV.

This CDR3 reads CASSDPGRTNTDTQYF. The DNA for the CDR3 is TGCGCCAGCAGCGACCCAGGGAGGACAAACACAGATACGCAGTATTTT. The chain joins TRBV10-1 to TRBJ2-3; D may be TRBD2 (6 bases). V was pared by 6 bases and J by 2 bases, with 18 bases between. The germline V gene encodes CDR1 WNHNN and CDR2 SYGVQD (reference sequence). The CDR3 is 16 amino acids.

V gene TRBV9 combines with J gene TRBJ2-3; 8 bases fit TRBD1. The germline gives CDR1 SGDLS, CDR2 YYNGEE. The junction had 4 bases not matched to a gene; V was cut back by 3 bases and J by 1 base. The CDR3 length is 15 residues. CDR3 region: CASSATTGGTDTQYF. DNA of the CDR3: TGTGCCAGCAGCGCCACGACAGGGGGCACAGATACGCAGTATTTT.

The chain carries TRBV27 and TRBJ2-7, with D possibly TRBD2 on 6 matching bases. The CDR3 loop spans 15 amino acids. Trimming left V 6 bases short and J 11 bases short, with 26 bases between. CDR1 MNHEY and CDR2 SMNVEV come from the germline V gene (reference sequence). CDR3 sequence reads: CASSLGLPIREKEYF. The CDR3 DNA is TGTGCCAGCAGCCTGGGACTGCCGATAAGAGAGAAGGAGTACTTC.

The CDR3 protein is CASSVSTNTGELFF. The CDR3 DNA follows: TGCGCCAGCAGTGTAAGCACGAACACCGGGGAGCTGTTTTTT. The chain couples TRBV10-2 to TRBJ2-2, with D uncertain. The CDR3 runs to 14 residues. The V and J ends lost 4 bases and 0 bases respectively, with 6 bases between them. Germline V gene data show CDR1 as WSHSY and CDR2 as SAAADI.

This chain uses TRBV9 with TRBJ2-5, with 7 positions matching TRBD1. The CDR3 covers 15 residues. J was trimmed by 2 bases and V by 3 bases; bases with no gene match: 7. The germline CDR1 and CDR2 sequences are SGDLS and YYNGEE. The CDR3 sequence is CASSAGGSWQETQYF. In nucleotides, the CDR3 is TGTGCCAGCAGCGCAGGGGGATCGTGGCAAGAGACCCAGTACTTC.

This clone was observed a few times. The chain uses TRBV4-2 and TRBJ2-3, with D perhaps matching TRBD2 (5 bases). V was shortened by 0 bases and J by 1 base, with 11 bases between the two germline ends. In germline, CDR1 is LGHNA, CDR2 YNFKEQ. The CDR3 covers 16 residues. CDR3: CASSQDRISGTDTQYF. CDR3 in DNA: TGTGCCAGCAGCCAAGATCGGATTAGCGGCACAGATACGCAGTATTTT.

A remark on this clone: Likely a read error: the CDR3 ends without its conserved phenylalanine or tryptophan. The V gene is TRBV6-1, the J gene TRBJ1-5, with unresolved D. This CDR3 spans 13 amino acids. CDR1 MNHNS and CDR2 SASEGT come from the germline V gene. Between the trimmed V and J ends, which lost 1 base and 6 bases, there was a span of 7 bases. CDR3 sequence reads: CASSEEEGQPQHL. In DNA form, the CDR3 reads TGTGCCAGCAGTGAAGAAGAGGGTCAGCCCCAGCATCTT.

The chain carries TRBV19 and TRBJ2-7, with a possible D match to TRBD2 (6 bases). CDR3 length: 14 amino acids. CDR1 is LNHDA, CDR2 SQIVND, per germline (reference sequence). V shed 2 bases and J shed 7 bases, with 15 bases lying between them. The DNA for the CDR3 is TGTGCCAGTAGTATATCTAGCGCCGCTTCTGAGCAGTACTTC. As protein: CASSISSAASEQYF.

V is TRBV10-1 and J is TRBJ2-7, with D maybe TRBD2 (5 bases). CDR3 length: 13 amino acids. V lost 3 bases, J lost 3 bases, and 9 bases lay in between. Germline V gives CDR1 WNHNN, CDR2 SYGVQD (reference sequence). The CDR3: CASSDSGDYEQYF. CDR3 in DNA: TGCGCCAGCAGTGATTCCGGGGACTACGAGCAGTACTTC.

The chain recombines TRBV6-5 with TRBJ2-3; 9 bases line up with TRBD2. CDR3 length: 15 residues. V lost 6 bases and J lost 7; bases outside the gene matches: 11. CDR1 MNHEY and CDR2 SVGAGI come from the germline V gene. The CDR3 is CASRRTAGGHNTQYF. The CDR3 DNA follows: TGTGCCAGCAGGAGGACAGCGGGGGGTCATAATACGCAGTATTTT.

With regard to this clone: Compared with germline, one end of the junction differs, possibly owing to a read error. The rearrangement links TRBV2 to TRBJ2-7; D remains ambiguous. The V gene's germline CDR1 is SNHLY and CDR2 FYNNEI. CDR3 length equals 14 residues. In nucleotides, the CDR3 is TGTGCCAGCAGTGAAGTCCTCGCCAAGTACGGGCAGTACTTC. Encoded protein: CASSEVLAKYGQYF.

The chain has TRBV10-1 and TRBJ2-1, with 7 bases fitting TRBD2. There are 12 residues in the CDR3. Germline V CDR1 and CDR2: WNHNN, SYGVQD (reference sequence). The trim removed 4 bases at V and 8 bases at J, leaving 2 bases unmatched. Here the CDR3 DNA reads TGCGCCAGCAGTGCTAGCGGCCATGAGCAGTTCTTC. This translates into CASSASGHEQFF.